The following is a TCR beta chain sequence with its context. This sample was taken from a study of blood T cell repertoires in COVID-19. Looking at the study overall: Both acute and convalescent COVID-19 samples were obtained from the United States, Italy and Spain. PBMCs, B-cell-depleted T cells, or T cells provided the cDNA or gDNA that made up the material.

This CDR3 contains 13 residues. V lost 3 bases, J lost 4 bases, and 9 bases lay in between. From germline, CDR1 is MDHEN and CDR2 SYDVKM. Original data processing: Amplification of reference gene primers provided the estimated nucleated cell counts. Here immunoSEQ multiplex PCR was the method, and the copy in TCRdb shows in-frame clones only, minus some. D and trimming come from the DNA, and the V and J calls and clone size come from that table. The table lists about 75,000 clones, roughly 90% of them singletons. The clonotype was recovered from a human donor in a cohort sampled during active COVID-19. The sample was peripheral blood. The chain carries TRBV28 and TRBJ2-5; TRBD2 might be the D (5 bases). CDR3 in amino acids: CASSLSSVETQYF. Here the CDR3 DNA reads TGTGCCAGCAGTTTGAGTAGCGTAGAGACCCAGTACTTC.